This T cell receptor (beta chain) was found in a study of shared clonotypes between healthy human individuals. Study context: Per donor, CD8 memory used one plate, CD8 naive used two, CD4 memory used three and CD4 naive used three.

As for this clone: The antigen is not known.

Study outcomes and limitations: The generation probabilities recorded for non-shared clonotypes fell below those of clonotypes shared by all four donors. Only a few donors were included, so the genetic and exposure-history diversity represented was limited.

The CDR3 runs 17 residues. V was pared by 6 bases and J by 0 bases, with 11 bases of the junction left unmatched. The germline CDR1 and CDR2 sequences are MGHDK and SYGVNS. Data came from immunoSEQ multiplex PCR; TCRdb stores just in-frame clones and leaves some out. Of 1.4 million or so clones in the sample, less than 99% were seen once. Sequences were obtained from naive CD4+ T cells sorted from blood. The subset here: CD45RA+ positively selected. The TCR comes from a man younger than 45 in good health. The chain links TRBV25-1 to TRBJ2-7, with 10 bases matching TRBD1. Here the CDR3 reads CASRGQGKYRSSYEQYF. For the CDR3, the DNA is TGTGCCAGCAGGGGACAGGGGAAGTACAGGAGCTCCTACGAGCAGTACTTC.